Listed below are T cell receptor beta chains from one sample, sequenced in a study of blood T cell repertoires in COVID-19. Some clones are missing from TCRdb's copy, which holds only in-frame ones; the method was immunoSEQ multiplex PCR. Here the sample spans some 250,000 clones, 88% being singletons. Sequenced input: peripheral blood. All receptors come from a woman aged 25 to 39 with acute or convalescent COVID-19. CDR3s include the opening cysteine and the closing phenylalanine or tryptophan. The D gene is left open where the match is weak. Rows may omit the clone size; those that give it use once, few, many or a size class.

>few|.|TRBJ1-2|TRBV9
CASSVSGIGYTF
TGTGCCAGCAGCGTTTCCGGTATAGGCTACACCTTC
>.|TRBD1|TRBJ1-1|TRBV27
CASQKGTAPGSEAFF
TGTGCCAGCCAGAAAGGGACAGCGCCAGGCTCTGAAGCTTTCTTT
>.|TRBD2|TRBJ2-7|TRBV6-2/TRBV6-3
CASSYFSGSLYEQYF
TGTGCCAGCAGTTACTTTAGCGGGAGTCTCTACGAGCAGTACTTC
>.|.|TRBJ1-1|TRBV29-1
CSVGRGNTEAFF
TGCAGCGTTGGTCGGGGGAACACTGAAGCTTTCTTT
>.|TRBD2|TRBJ2-2|TRBV19
CASSMFASGGEGYTGELFF
TGTGCCAGTAGTATGTTTGCTAGCGGGGGTGAGGGGTACACCGGGGAGCTGTTTTTT
>.|.|TRBJ1-2|TRBV19
CASTSTGLRNYGYTF
TGTGCCAGTACCTCAACAGGGCTACGGAACTATGGCTACACCTTC
>.|.|TRBJ2-7|TRBV7-2
CASSLVVVPTDF
TGTGCCAGCAGCTTAGTTGTGGTCCCCACGGACTTC
>.|.|TRBJ1-1|TRBV4-3
CASSQDLVTEAFF
TGCGCCAGCAGCCAAGATCTTGTCACTGAAGCTTTCTTT
>once|.|TRBJ1-5|TRBV19
CASSYPRQPQHF
TGTGCCAGTAGTTACCCGCGGCAGCCCCAGCATTTT
>.|TRBD2|TRBJ2-2|TRBV5-1
CASSLQASGSGELFF
TGCGCCAGCAGCCTTCAGGCTAGCGGGAGCGGGGAGCTGTTTTTT
>.|TRBD2|TRBJ2-7|TRBV4-3
CASSQESLADSYEQYF
TGCGCCAGCAGCCAAGAGAGTCTAGCGGACTCCTACGAGCAGTACTTC
>.|.|TRBJ2-2|TRBV11-3
CASSFRATGELFF
TGTGCCAGCAGCTTCAGGGCCACCGGGGAGCTGTTTTTT
>.|.|TRBJ2-3|TRBV11-2
CASSLILKLARTDTQYF
TGTGCCAGCAGCTTAATTCTCAAACTAGCCCGCACAGATACGCAGTATTTT
>.|.|TRBJ1-2|TRBV6-5
CASTEKRFFGYTF
TGTGCCAGCACAGAAAAGAGGTTTTTTGGCTACACCTTC
>few|.|TRBJ1-1|TRBV19
CASSVRGTTEAFF
TGTGCCAGTAGTGTTAGGGGGACCACTGAAGCTTTCTTT
>.|TRBD1|TRBJ2-7|TRBV10-3
CAIRGDRGGDEQYF
TGTGCCATCAGAGGAGACAGGGGTGGTGACGAGCAGTACTTC
>few|TRBD2|TRBJ2-7|TRBV3-1/TRBV3-2
CASSLSGSGVEQYF
TGTGCCAGCAGCCTTAGCGGGAGTGGGGTCGAGCAGTACTTC
>once|.|TRBJ1-2|TRBV7-9
CASSLAFDGYTF
TGTGCCAGCAGCTTAGCATTCGATGGCTACACCTTC
>.|TRBD1|TRBJ1-1|TRBV30
CAWSVAGGRMNTEAFF
TGTGCCTGGAGTGTCGCAGGGGGCCGCATGAACACTGAAGCTTTCTTT
>.|.|TRBJ2-5|TRBV21-1
CASTRAGGQETQYF
TGTGCCAGCACCAGAGCGGGAGGACAAGAGACCCAGTACTTC
>few|TRBD1|TRBJ2-3|TRBV9
CASSGGQGIDTQYF
TGTGCCAGCAGCGGGGGACAGGGGATAGATACGCAGTATTTT
>few|TRBD1|TRBJ1-5|TRBV18
CASSLQGTGTGGRSGNQPQHF
TGTGCCAGCTCACTTCAGGGAACCGGGACAGGGGGTAGATCAGGCAATCAGCCCCAGCATTTT
>.|.|TRBJ2-7|TRBV6-2/TRBV6-3
CASSYSNYFGEQYF
TGTGCCAGCAGTTACTCGAATTATTTCGGCGAGCAGTACTTC
>.|TRBD1|TRBJ1-1|TRBV19
CASVPGGWSTEAFF
TGTGCCAGCGTCCCAGGGGGCTGGAGCACTGAAGCTTTCTTT
>.|.|TRBJ1-5|TRBV19
CASSIVVGRPQHF
TGTGCCAGTAGTATCGTGGTGGGGCGGCCCCAGCATTTT
>.|TRBD2|TRBJ2-1|TRBV7-9
CASSANSGKGYNEQFF
TGTGCCAGCAGCGCGAACAGCGGGAAAGGTTACAATGAGCAGTTCTTC